Presented here are 28 T cell receptor beta chains from one specimen sequenced in a study of T cells in Graves' hyperthyroidism and ophthalmopathy. The TCR beta CDR3 regions underwent amplification using RNA transcripts as the source. HTBI primers were the set used in a first-round RT-PCR of the TCR CDR3. TCRdb analysed the multiplex PCR reads with MiXCR anew, one entry per CDR3 protein. The sample lists 250,000 or so distinct CDR3 sequences; nearly 15% were seen once. The specimen sequenced was blood. The source is a woman in her fifties or sixties with Graves' hyperthyroidism that later progressed to Graves' ophthalmopathy.

This clonotype was counted at least ten times. This chain uses TRBV7-8 with TRBJ2-7; the match to TRBD2 covers 10 bases. V dropped 5 bases and J dropped 5; count of bases not matched to a gene: 15. CDR1 is SGHVS and CDR2 is FQNEAQ in the germline V gene. This CDR3 contains 17 residues. The CDR3 sequence: CASSGYGPGLAADEQYF. Here the CDR3 DNA reads TGTGCCAGCAGCGGTTACGGTCCCGGACTAGCGGCCGACGAGCAGTACTTC.

This clonotype was counted between two and nine times. J is TRBJ1-6 and V is TRBV11-2; possible D gene TRBD1, 5 bases. V lost 4 bases to trimming and J lost 14 bases, with 21 bases between them. CDR1 and CDR2 (germline): SGHAT, FQNNGV. This CDR3 contains 15 residues. CDR3 sequence (DNA): TGTGCCAGCAGCTCCGGGCCCATTATAACGGGGGCCCTCCACTTT. Its translation: CASSSGPIITGALHF.

This clonotype has ten or more counts. CDR3 sequence (DNA): TGTGCCAGCAGTTTTCTGCCAGGGGGCGTCGAGCAGTACTTC. Translating it yields CASSFLPGGVEQYF. The V gene is TRBV28, the J gene TRBJ2-7, with 8 nucleotides matching TRBD1. V lost 3 bases and J lost 6; bases outside the gene matches: 7. CDR1 and CDR2 (germline): MDHEN, SYDVKM. There are 14 residues in the CDR3.

This sequence joins TRBV6-9 and TRBJ1-5; 7 positions agree with TRBD1. Germline V gives CDR1 MNHGY, CDR2 SVAAGI. CDR3 length equals 14 residues. J gave up 11 bases and V 6 bases, and 13 bases lay outside the gene matches. Here the CDR3 DNA reads TGTGCCAGCAGCTATGGGACAGCGGTTGGGGCCCAGCATTTT. As protein: CASSYGTAVGAQHF.

This clonotype was detected many times. The gene calls are TRBV2 and TRBJ1-1; D is perhaps TRBD1 (5 bases). Germline V gene data show CDR1 as SNHLY and CDR2 as FYNNEI. Between the trimmed V and J ends, which lost 4 bases and 0 bases, there was a span of 9 bases. The CDR3 sequence is 14 residues long. Here the CDR3 reads CASSGQPVNTEAFF. The DNA of the CDR3 is TGTGCCAGCAGTGGACAGCCAGTGAACACTGAAGCTTTCTTT.

There are a few counts of this clonotype. The chain couples TRBV3-1 to TRBJ2-3; 7 nucleotides agree with TRBD2. Losses at the gene ends were 2 bases for V and 0 bases for J; bases not matched to a gene: 11. Germline CDR1 and CDR2: LGHDT and YNNKEL (reference sequence). The CDR3 length is 18 residues. DNA for the CDR3: TGTGCCAGCAGCCAAAATTGGGGAGGGGCCAGTAGCACAGATACGCAGTATTTT. Its translation: CASSQNWGGASSTDTQYF.

Points on this clonotype: Possible read error: a much larger clone is one base away. The V gene is TRBV20-1, the J gene TRBJ1-1; maybe TRBD1 (5 bases). CDR3 length equals 14 residues. Germline V lookup: CDR1 DFQATT, CDR2 SNEGSKA (reference sequence). Trimming cost V 0 bases and J 4 bases, with 12 bases left between them. The CDR3 DNA reads TGCAGTGCTAGAGATCGGAAGGGGCTCACTGAAGCTTTCTTT. Its translation is CSARDRKGLTEAFF.

The rearrangement uses TRBV7-3 and TRBJ2-1, with unresolved D. The CDR3 is 13 amino acids. V was clipped by 2 bases and J by 8 bases, with 10 bases between them. Germline V gene lookup returns CDR1 SGHTA and CDR2 FQGTGA. The CDR3 bases are TGTGCCAGCAGCTTAGTTCGTTTGGATGAGCAGTTCTTC. It translates to CASSLVRLDEQFF. The full variable domain, its missing parts supplied by reference TRBV7-3 and TRBJ2-1, is GAGVSQTPSNKVTEKGKYVELRCDPISGHTALYWYRQSLGQGPEFLIYFQGTGAADDSGLPNDRFFAVRPEGSVSTLKIQRTERGDSAVYLCASSLVRLDEQFFGPGTRLTVL.

The table lists this clonotype with many counts. The chain uses TRBV10-3 and TRBJ2-7, with 7 nucleotides matching TRBD2. The CDR3 covers 13 residues. V gave up 7 bases and J gave up 2 bases; unmatched junction bases: 5. The germline CDR1 and CDR2 sequences are ENHRY and SYGVKD. In nucleotides, the CDR3 is TGTGCCATCAAGCTAGCGGCTACCTACGAGCAGTACTTC. Translating gives CAIKLAATYEQYF.

This clonotype occurred many times. The chain is built from TRBV28 and TRBJ2-7; TRBD2 might be the D (6 bases). In germline, CDR1 is MDHEN, CDR2 SYDVKM. The CDR3 loop spans 18 amino acids. Between the trimmed V and J ends, which lost 3 bases and 0 bases, there was a span of 21 bases. This CDR3 reads CASSFGGRRLSSSYEQYF. In nucleotides, the CDR3 is TGTGCCAGCAGTTTTGGAGGGAGGCGCCTTTCTAGCTCCTACGAGCAGTACTTC.

This clonotype occurred many times. The CDR3 DNA reads as TGCGCCAGCAGCTTGGATCGGGTTAGCGGGAGCAATGAGCAGTTCTTC. The encoded protein is CASSLDRVSGSNEQFF. The chain couples TRBV5-1 to TRBJ2-1, with TRBD2 matching 9 bases. Germline CDR1 is SGHRS and CDR2 is YFSETQ. This CDR3 is built from 16 residues. The ends lost 0 bases at V and 6 bases at J; junction bases unmatched: 7.

By share of the sample, this clonotype is medium-sized. The chain employs TRBV5-1 and TRBJ2-7; D may be TRBD1 or TRBD2 (6 bases each). With 0 bases removed from V and 3 bases from J, the gap between germline ends came to 10 bases. In germline, CDR1 is SGHRS, CDR2 YFSETQ. This CDR3 has 14 amino acids. In DNA form, the CDR3 reads TGCGCCAGCAGCTTGGGAGGGGGGCTCTACGAGCAGTACTTC. This gives the protein CASSLGGGLYEQYF.

This clonotype was counted ten times or more. V usage is TRBV2 and J usage is TRBJ1-6; no clear D. Germline V lookup: CDR1 SNHLY, CDR2 FYNNEI. Trimming left V 6 bases short and J 4 bases short, with 10 bases between. The CDR3 length is 14 residues. CDR3: CASRARGYNSPLHF. Here the CDR3 DNA reads TGTGCCAGCAGGGCGCGGGGATATAATTCACCCCTCCACTTT.

Turning to this clonotype: This may stem from a read error, because a much larger clone lies one nucleotide away. The chain combines TRBV24-1 with TRBJ2-7, with 10 bases matching TRBD2. The germline CDR1 and CDR2 sequences are KGHDR and SFDVKD. The CDR3 spans 15 residues. In DNA form, the CDR3 reads TGTGCCACCAGTGATACTACTAGCGGGATCTACGGGCAGTACTTC. Protein: CATSDTTSGIYGQYF.

Remarks on this clonotype: The junction does not match germline at one end; this may be a read error. V gene TRBV3-1 combines with J gene TRBJ1-6; D unresolved. The length of the CDR3 is 15 residues. CDR1 is LGHDT and CDR2 is YNNKEL in the germline V gene (reference sequence). CDR3 DNA sequence: TGTGCTAGCAGCCGAATGAGGCAGGCTGTTTCACCCCTCCACTTT. Amino acid sequence: CASSRMRQAVSPLHF.

The chain is built from TRBV5-6 and TRBJ2-2; weak D call: TRBD2 (6 bases). Trimming cost V 6 bases and J 5 bases, with 14 bases left between them. In germline, CDR1 is SGHDT, CDR2 YYEEEE. CDR3 length: 14 amino acids. The DNA for the CDR3 is TGTGCCAGCATCATATTCGGGAGAACCGGGGAGCTGTTTTTT. This encodes CASIIFGRTGELFF. Full variable domain (outside the CDR3, taken from reference TRBV5-6 and TRBJ2-2): DAGVTQSPTHLIKTRGQQVTLRCSPKSGHDTVSWYQQALGQGPQFIFQYYEEEERQRGNFPDRFSGHQFPNYSSELNVNALLLGDSALYLCASIIFGRTGELFFGEGSRLTVL.

The chain employs TRBV6-9 and TRBJ2-3; the D gene is possibly TRBD1 (7 bases). The germline V and J ends were trimmed by 3 bases and 4 bases, with 14 bases remaining between them. CDR1 and CDR2 (germline): MNHGY, SVAAGI. The CDR3 totals 15 residues. Written as DNA, the CDR3 is TGTGCCAGCAGTTACACCGGCGGGACAGCAGATACGCAGTATTTT. Translation gives CASSYTGGTADTQYF.

This clonotype was detected ten times or more. This chain connects TRBV14 to TRBJ2-2, with a tentative D call TRBD2 (5 bases). The V and J ends lost 7 bases and 0 bases respectively, with 9 bases between them. CDR1 SGHDN and CDR2 FVKESK come from the germline V gene. The CDR3 runs to 14 residues. The CDR3 region has the DNA TGTGCCAGCAACGGGGTATCGAACACCGGGGAGCTGTTTTTT. It is translated as CASNGVSNTGELFF.

This clonotype was recorded many times. V is TRBV20-1 and J is TRBJ1-1; 7 positions match TRBD1. The length of the CDR3 is 13 residues. Germline V gives CDR1 DFQATT, CDR2 SNEGSKA (reference sequence). Losses at the gene ends were 6 bases for V and 5 bases for J; bases not matched to a gene: 9. The CDR3 sequence: CSASRGLRTEAFF. For the CDR3, the DNA is TGCAGTGCGAGCAGGGGGTTGAGGACTGAAGCTTTCTTT.

This clonotype was seen ten or more times. This chain connects TRBV28 to TRBJ1-4; a possible D gene is TRBD1 (5 bases). The CDR3 is made up of 15 amino acids. CDR1 and CDR2 from the germline V gene are MDHEN and SYDVKM. The V end was cut by 6 bases, the J end by 4 bases, with 15 bases between. The CDR3 here is CASSLPGPYNEKLFF. In DNA, the CDR3 is TGTGCCAGCAGCCTACCGGGACCGTATAATGAAAAACTGTTTTTT.

V and J are TRBV12-3 or TRBV12-4 and TRBJ2-7; perhaps TRBD2 as D (6 bases). This CDR3 is built from 14 residues. V dropped 3 bases and J dropped 2 bases, with 11 bases sitting between them. DNA for the CDR3: TGTGCCAGCAGTTTCGGGACTCATACCTACGAGCAGTACTTC. Translating it yields CASSFGTHTYEQYF.

This clonotype was found many times. The chain links TRBV6-1 to TRBJ2-1; 7 bases agree with TRBD1. V was clipped by 6 bases and J by 8 bases; unmatched bases: 10. Per germline, CDR1 MNHNS and CDR2 SASEGT. The CDR3 consists of 14 residues. This CDR3 is CASRGEGAVHEQFF. The CDR3 DNA reads TGTGCCAGCAGGGGAGAGGGGGCGGTCCATGAGCAGTTCTTC.

In this sample, this clonotype turned up many times. V usage is TRBV27 and J usage is TRBJ2-6; unclear D gene. Trimming took 4 bases from V and 8 from J, leaving 21 bases between them. Germline CDR1 MNHEY, CDR2 SMNVEV (reference sequence). CDR3 length: 17 residues. The chain's CDR3 is CASSSLRLAWNSNVLTF. The DNA for the CDR3 is TGTGCCAGCAGTTCCCTCCGACTGGCGTGGAATTCCAACGTCCTGACTTTC.

This clonotype came up many times. The V call is TRBV6-2 or TRBV6-3, the J call TRBJ2-3; TRBD1 is a possible D gene (5 bases). This CDR3 contains 14 residues. V dropped 8 bases and J dropped 3 bases, with 15 bases sitting between them. Germline loops: CDR1 MNHEY, CDR2 SVGEGT. The chain's CDR3 is CASGAWMGTDTQYF. The CDR3 bases are TGTGCCAGCGGGGCCTGGATGGGGACAGATACGCAGTATTTT.

This clonotype turned up a few times. The chain has TRBV12-3 or TRBV12-4 and TRBJ2-3; D is unresolved. Trimming removed 5 bases at V and 6 bases at J, with 12 bases between. This CDR3 has 13 residues. CDR3 in DNA: TGTGCCAGCAGTCCCCAGGTACGGGATACGCAGTATTTT. It is translated as CASSPQVRDTQYF.

About this clonotype: This may be a read error: a much more frequent sequence differs by one nucleotide. V and J are TRBV7-6 and TRBJ2-1; 7 nucleotides agree with TRBD2. Per the germline V gene, CDR1 is SGHVS and CDR2 is FNYEAQ. This CDR3 is 15 amino acids long. Losses at the gene ends were 5 bases for V and 6 bases for J; bases not matched to a gene: 10. The CDR3 DNA reads TGTGCCAGCAGCCGGATTGGGGACTACTGCAATGAGCAGTTCTTC. Translating it yields CASSRIGDYCNEQFF.

This clonotype showed up many times. The gene calls are TRBV2 and TRBJ2-7; 9 bases match TRBD1. Per germline, CDR1 SNHLY and CDR2 FYNNEI. Losses at the gene ends were 5 bases for V and 5 bases for J; bases not matched to a gene: 7. The length of the CDR3 is 14 residues. DNA of the CDR3: TGTGCCAGCAGTCGAGGACAGGGGATAGACGAGCAGTACTTC. Encoded protein: CASSRGQGIDEQYF.

The CDR3 loop reads CASEKGQGNTGELFF. CDR3 DNA: TGTGCCAGCGAGAAGGGACAGGGGAACACCGGGGAGCTGTTTTTT. This sequence joins TRBV7-9 and TRBJ2-2; TRBD1 aligns across 9 bases. V lost 8 bases, J lost 1 base, and 5 bases stayed unmatched. The germline CDR1 and CDR2 sequences are SEHNR and FQNEAQ (reference sequence). This CDR3 has 15 residues.